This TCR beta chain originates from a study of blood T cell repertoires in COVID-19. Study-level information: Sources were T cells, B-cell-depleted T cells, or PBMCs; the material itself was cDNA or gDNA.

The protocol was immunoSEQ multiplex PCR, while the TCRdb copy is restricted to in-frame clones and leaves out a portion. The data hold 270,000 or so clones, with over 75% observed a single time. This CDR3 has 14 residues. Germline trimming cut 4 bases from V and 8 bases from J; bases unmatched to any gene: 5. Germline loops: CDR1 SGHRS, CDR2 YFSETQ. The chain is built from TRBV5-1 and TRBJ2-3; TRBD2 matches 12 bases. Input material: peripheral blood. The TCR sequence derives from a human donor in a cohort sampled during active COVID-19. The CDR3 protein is CASSRLAGDGTQYF. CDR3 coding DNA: TGCGCCAGCAGCAGACTAGCGGGAGACGGTACGCAGTATTTT.